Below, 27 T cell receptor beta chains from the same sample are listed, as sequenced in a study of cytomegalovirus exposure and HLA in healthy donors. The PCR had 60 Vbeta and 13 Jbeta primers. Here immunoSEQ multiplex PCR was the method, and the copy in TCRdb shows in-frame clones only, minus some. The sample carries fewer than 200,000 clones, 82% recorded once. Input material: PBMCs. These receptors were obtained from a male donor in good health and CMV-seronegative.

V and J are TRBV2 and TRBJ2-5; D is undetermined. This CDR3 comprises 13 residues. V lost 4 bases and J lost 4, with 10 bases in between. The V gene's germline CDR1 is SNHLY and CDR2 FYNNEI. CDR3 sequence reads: CASSGRLGETQYF. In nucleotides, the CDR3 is TGTGCCAGCAGTGGAAGACTTGGAGAGACCCAGTACTTC.

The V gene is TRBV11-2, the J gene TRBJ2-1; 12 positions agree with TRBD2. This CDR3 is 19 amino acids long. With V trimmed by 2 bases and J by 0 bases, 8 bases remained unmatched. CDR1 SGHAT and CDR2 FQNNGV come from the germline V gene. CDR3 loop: CASSLLASGGAGSYNEQFF. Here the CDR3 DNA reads TGTGCCAGCAGCTTACTGGCTAGCGGGGGGGCTGGCTCCTACAATGAGCAGTTCTTC.

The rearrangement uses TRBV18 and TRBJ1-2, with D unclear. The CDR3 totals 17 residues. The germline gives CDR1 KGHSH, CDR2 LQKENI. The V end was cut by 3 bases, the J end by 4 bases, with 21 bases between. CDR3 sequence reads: CASSPEDGYPFGYGYTF. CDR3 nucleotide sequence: TGTGCCAGCTCACCGGAGGACGGATACCCCTTCGGCTATGGCTACACCTTC.

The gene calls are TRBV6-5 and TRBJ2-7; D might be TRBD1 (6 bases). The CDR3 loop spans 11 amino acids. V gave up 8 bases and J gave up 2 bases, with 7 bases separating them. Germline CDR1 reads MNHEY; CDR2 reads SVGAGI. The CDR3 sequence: CASEGAYEQYF. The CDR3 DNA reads TGTGCCAGCGAGGGGGCCTACGAGCAGTACTTC.

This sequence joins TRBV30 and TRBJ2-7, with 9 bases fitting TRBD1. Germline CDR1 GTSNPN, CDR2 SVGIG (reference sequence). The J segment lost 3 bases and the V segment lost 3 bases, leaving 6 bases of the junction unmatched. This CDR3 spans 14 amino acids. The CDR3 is CAWSPGQGDYEQYF. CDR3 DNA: TGTGCCTGGAGCCCGGGACAGGGAGACTACGAGCAGTACTTC.

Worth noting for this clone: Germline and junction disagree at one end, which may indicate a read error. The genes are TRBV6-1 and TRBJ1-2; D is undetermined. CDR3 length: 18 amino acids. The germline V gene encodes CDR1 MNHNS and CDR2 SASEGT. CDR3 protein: CASSEVAGFPDSPYSYTF. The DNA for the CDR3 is TGTGCCAGCAGTGAAGTGGCAGGTTTTCCGGATTCACCCTATAGCTACACCTTC.

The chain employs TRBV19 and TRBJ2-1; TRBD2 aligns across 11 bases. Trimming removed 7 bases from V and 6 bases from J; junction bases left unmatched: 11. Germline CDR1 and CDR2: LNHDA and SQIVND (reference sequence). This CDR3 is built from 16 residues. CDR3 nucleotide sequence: TGTGCCAGTACTGGACGACTAGCGGGATATCGCAATGAGCAGTTCTTC. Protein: CASTGRLAGYRNEQFF.

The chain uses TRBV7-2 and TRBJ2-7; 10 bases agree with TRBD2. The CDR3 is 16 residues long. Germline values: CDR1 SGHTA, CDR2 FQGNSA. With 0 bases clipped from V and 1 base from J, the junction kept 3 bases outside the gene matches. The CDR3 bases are TGTGCCAGCAGCTTAGCGCCTAGCGGGAGTTCCTACGAGCAGTACTTC. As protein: CASSLAPSGSSYEQYF.

This CDR3 is CASSRDRDTEAFF. In DNA, the CDR3 is TGTGCCAGCAGCCGGGACAGGGACACTGAAGCTTTCTTT. The gene calls are TRBV11-3 and TRBJ1-1; 9 bases match TRBD1. The V and J ends lost 5 bases and 3 bases, in that order; junction bases with no gene match: 1. This CDR3 comprises 13 residues. CDR1 is SGHNT and CDR2 is YENEEA in the germline V gene.

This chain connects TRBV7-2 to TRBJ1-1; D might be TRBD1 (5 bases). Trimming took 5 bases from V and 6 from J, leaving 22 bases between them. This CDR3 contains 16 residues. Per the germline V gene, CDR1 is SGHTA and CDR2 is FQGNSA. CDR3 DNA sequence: TGTGCCAGCAGCCCCCACTCGGGGGTGTCTGTCGCTGAAGCTTTCTTT. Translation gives CASSPHSGVSVAEAFF.

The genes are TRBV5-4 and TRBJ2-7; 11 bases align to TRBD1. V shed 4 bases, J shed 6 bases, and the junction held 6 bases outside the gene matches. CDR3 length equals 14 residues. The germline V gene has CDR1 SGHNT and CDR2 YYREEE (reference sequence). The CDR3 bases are TGTGCCAGCAGCAAGGGACAGGGGGTGAGCGAGCAGTACTTC. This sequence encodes CASSKGQGVSEQYF.

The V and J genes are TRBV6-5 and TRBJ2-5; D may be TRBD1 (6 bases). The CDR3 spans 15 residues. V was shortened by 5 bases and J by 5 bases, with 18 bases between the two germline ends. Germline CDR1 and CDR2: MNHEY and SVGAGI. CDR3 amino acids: CASSHGQFNRETQYF. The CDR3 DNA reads TGTGCCAGCAGTCACGGACAGTTTAATCGGGAGACCCAGTACTTC.

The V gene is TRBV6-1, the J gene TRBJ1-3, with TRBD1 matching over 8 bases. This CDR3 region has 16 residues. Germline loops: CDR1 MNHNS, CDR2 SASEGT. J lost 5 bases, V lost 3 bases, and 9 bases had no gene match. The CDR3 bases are TGTGCCAGCAGTGAGAGTCCCACAGGGGGAAGAAACACCATATATTTT. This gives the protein CASSESPTGGRNTIYF.

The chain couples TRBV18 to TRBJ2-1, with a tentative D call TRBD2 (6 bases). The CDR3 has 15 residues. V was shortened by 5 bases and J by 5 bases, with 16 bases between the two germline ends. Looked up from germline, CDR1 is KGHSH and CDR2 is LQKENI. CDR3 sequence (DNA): TGTGCCAGCTCATCCGGGACTCCAAAAGACAATGAGCAGTTCTTC. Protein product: CASSSGTPKDNEQFF.

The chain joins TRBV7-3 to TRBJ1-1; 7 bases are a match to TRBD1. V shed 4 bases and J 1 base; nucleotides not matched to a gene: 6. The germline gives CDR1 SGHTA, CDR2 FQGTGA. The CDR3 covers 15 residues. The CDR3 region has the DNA TGTGCCAGCAGCTACCAAGGGGGCCAGAACACTGAAGCTTTCTTT. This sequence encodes CASSYQGGQNTEAFF.

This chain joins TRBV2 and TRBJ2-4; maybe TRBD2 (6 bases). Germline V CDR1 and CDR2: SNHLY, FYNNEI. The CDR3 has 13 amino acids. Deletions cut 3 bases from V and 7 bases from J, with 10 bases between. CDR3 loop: CASSEEGWNIQYF. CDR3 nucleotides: TGTGCCAGCAGTGAGGAGGGGTGGAACATTCAGTACTTC.

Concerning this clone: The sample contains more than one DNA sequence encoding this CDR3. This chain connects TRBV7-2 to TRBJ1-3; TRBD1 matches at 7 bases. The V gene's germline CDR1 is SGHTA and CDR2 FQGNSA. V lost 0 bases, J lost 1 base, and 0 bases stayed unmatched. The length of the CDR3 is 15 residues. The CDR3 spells CASSLATGSGNTIYF. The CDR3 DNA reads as TGTGCCAGCAGCTTAGCGACAGGGTCTGGAAACACCATATATTTT.

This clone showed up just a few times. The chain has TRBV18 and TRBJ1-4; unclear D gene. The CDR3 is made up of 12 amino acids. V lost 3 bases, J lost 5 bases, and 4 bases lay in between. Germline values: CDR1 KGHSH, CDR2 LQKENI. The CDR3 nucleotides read TGTGCCAGCTCACCTCCGAATGAAAAACTGTTTTTT. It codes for CASSPPNEKLFF.

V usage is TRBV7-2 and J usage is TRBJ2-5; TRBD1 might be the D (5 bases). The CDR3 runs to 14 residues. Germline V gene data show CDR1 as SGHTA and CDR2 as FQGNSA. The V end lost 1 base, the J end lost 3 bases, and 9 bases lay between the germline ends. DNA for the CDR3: TGTGCCAGCAGCTTAGGGGGCAGGGAAGAGACCCAGTACTTC. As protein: CASSLGGREETQYF.

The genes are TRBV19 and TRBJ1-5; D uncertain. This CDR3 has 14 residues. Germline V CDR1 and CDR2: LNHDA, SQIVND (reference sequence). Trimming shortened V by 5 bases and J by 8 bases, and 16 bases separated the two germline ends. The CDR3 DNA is TGTGCCAGTAGTCCCCGTCGAGTCGAAGAGCCCCAGCATTTT. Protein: CASSPRRVEEPQHF.

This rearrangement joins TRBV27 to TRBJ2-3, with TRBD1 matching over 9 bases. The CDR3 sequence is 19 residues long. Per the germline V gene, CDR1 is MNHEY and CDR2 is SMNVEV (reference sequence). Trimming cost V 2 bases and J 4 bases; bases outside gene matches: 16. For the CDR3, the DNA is TGTGCCAGCAGTTTAGTAGCGTGGGCAGGGACAGGGTGGCCAGATACGCAGTATTTT. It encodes CASSLVAWAGTGWPDTQYF.

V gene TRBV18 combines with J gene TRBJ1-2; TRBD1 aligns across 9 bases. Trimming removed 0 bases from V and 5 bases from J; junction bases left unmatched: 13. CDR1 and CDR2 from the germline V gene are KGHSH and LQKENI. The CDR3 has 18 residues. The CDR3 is CASSPPTGTGPSNYGYTF. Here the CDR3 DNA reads TGTGCCAGCTCACCACCTACCGGGACAGGGCCTTCAAATTATGGCTACACCTTC.

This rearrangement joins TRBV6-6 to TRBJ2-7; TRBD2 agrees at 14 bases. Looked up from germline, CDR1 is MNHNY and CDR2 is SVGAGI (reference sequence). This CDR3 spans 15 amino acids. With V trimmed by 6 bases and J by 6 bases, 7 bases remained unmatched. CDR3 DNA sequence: TGTGCCAGCAGCAGACTAGCGGGGGGGCCTTTCGAGCAGTACTTC. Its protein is CASSRLAGGPFEQYF.

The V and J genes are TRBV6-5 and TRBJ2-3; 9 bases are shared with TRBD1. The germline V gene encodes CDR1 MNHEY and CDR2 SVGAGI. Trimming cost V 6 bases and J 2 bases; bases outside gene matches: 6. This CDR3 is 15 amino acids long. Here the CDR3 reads CASRTTGGVTDTQYF. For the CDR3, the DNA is TGTGCCAGCAGAACCACAGGGGGCGTCACAGATACGCAGTATTTT.

CDR3 bases: TGTGCCAGTAGCTCCGACAGGGGGGTGATCGCTTTCTTT. Translation gives CASSSDRGVIAFF. This chain links TRBV19 with TRBJ1-1; 9 bases are shared with TRBD1. CDR1 and CDR2 (germline): LNHDA, SQIVND (reference sequence). This CDR3 is 13 amino acids long. The trim removed 6 bases at V and 11 bases at J, leaving 10 bases unmatched.

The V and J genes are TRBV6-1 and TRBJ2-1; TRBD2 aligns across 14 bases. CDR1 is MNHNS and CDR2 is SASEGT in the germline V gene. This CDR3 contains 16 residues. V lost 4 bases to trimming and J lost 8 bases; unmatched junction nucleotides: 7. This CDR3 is CASSATGTSGGDEQFF. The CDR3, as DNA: TGTGCCAGCAGTGCGACCGGGACTAGCGGGGGCGATGAGCAGTTCTTC.

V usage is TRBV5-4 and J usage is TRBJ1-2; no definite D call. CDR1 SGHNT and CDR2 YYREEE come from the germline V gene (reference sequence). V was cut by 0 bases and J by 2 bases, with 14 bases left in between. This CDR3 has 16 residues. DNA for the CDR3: TGTGCCAGCAGCTTGGTTGGGCAAGCATTAAACTATGGCTACACCTTC. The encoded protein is CASSLVGQALNYGYTF.